Given below is one T cell receptor beta chain in context. Its specific antigen is unknown. No much larger clone exists at a distance of one base, and base qualities are not known. TCR cDNA was synthesized by 5'RACE template switching, through which a universal primer site and unique molecular identifiers were introduced. Priming of cDNA synthesis was performed from both the TCR alpha and TCR beta constant segments. Library amplification used two PCR steps, and the second PCR step added sample barcodes and sequencing adapters. Libraries were sequenced on Illumina HiSeq 2500 (2x100 bp) or NovaSeq (2x150 bp). The study's processing was this. MIGEC was used to demultiplex reads and collapse the reads into UMI consensus sequences, and MiXCR was used for V(D)J alignment. Using edgeR on replicate PBMC samples, clonotypes were called vaccine-responding if FDR was below 0.01 and the log2 fold change was above 5 up to day 15. Each bulk clonotype was labeled CD4 or CD8 based on which sequenced repertoire, CD4 or CD8, contained the clonotype at higher abundance. TCRdb reprocessed the public reads (quality trimming at Q25 with fastp, clone calling with MiXCR) and kept in-frame beta chains. For every CDR3 protein sequence, its rows merge into one entry that carries the most common genes and DNA. The authors' filters were not applied to this entry. For this sample the table gives nearly 550,000 distinct CDR3 sequences, of which approximately 21% were detected only once. Jointly, the top ten make up 14% of the sample.

This sample was included in a study of T cells after yellow fever vaccination (dated 2019 in TCRdb). Broadly, across the study: Libraries from fractions with low cell numbers were prepared with the SMART-Seq v4 Ultra Low Input RNA kit. To track T-cell clones before and after primary and booster YFV17D yellow fever vaccination, bulk TCR alpha and beta repertoires were sequenced longitudinally. Bulk PBMC replicates and cell subsets were isolated from blood drawn at multiple timepoints before and after both primary and secondary immunization. Two healthy male donors, one aged 18 to 30 and one aged 30 to 40 years, made up the cohort.

The treatment or condition label of this sample denotes: live attenuated yellow fever vaccine strain. Two biological replicates of bulk PBMCs were collected at each blood-draw timepoint. PBMCs were isolated from peripheral blood using a standard Ficoll-Paque protocol. TriZol was used to extract RNA from bulk PBMCs, CD4 and CD8 fractions, and dextramer-positive and dextramer-negative fractions. The study at large found these results: Compared with the primary T-cell response, the secondary T-cell response was weaker but faster, peaking on day 5 rather than day 15. After the booster, most of the clones that had expanded following primary vaccination were detected again (96% of CD4 and roughly 88% of CD8), which suggests that memory was broadly maintained. A small fraction of clonotypes showed up in both the CD4 and CD8 compartments, probably as a result of convergent recombination. FACS-sorted repertoires could contain abundant contaminating clonotypes from the bulk population, so computational filtering was required. Because only two donors were included in the study, the extent to which the findings can be generalized is limited.

Sequenced material: PBMCs, taken 15 days after the yellow fever booster vaccination. This TCR was sampled from a man aged 25 to 45 who received the YFV17D yellow fever vaccine.

The CDR3 is CASSWRTSTDTQYF. In nucleotides, the sequence is TGCGCCAGCAGTTGGCGGACTAGCACAGATACGCAGTATTTT. The chain is encoded by TRBV5-1 joined to TRBJ2-3; the D gene is perhaps TRBD2, on 5 matching bases. The germline V gene encodes CDR1 SGHRS and CDR2 YFSETQ. V is clipped by 5 bases and J by 0 bases, and the sequence between their germline boundaries is 10 bases long. Spanning cysteine to phenylalanine, the CDR3 consists of 14 amino acids. The sequence is cut down to CDR3 DNA, 42 bases in frame from base 1. Joined to the reference TRBV5-1 and TRBJ2-3 proteins, this CDR3 gives the full variable domain: KAGVTQTPRYLIKTRGQQVTLSCSPISGHRSVSWYQQTPGQGLQFLFEYFSETQRNKGNFPGRFSGRQFSNSRSEMNVSTLELGDSALYLCASSWRTSTDTQYFGPGTRLTVL.